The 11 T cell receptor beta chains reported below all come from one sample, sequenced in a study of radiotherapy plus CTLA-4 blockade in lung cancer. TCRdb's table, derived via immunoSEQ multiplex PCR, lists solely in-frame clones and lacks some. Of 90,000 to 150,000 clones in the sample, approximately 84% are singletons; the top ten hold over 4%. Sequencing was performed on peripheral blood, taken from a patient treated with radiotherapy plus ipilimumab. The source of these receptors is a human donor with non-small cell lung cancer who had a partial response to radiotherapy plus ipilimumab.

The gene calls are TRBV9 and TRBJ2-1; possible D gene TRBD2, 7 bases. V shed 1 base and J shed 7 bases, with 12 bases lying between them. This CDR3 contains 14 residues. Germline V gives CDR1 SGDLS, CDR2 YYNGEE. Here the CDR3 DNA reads TGTGCCAGCAGCGTACGGGGGGCAGGAAATGAGCAGTTCTTC. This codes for CASSVRGAGNEQFF.

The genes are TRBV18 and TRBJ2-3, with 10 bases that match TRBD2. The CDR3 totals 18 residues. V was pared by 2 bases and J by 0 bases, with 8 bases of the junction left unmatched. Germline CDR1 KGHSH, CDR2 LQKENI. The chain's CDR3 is CASSPVTSGTPSTDTQYF. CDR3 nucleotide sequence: TGTGCCAGCTCACCAGTAACTAGCGGGACGCCTAGCACAGATACGCAGTATTTT.

This CDR3 is CASRNPRGGYTF. The CDR3 region has the DNA TGTGCCAGTAGAAACCCCCGGGGGGGCTACACCTTC. The chain couples TRBV19 to TRBJ1-2, with D tentatively TRBD1 (5 bases). Germline V gene data show CDR1 as LNHDA and CDR2 as SQIVND (reference sequence). V lost 6 bases, J lost 8 bases, and 13 bases lay in between. CDR3 length equals 12 residues.

CDR3 amino acids: CASSQRDAGTQETQYF. The CDR3 nucleotides read TGTGCCAGCAGCCAGCGGGATGCCGGGACTCAAGAGACCCAGTACTTC. This sequence joins TRBV13 and TRBJ2-5; 7 bases line up with TRBD2. CDR1 and CDR2 from the germline V gene are PRHDT and FYEKMQ (reference sequence). V shed 5 bases, J shed 2 bases, and the junction held 11 bases outside the gene matches. The CDR3 has 16 amino acids.

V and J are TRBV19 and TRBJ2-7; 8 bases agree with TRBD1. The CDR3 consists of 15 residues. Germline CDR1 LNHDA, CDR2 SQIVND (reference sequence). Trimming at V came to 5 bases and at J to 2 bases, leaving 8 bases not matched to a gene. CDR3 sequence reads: CASSLRTGLPYEQYF. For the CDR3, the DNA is TGTGCCAGTAGTCTCCGGACAGGGCTTCCCTACGAGCAGTACTTC.

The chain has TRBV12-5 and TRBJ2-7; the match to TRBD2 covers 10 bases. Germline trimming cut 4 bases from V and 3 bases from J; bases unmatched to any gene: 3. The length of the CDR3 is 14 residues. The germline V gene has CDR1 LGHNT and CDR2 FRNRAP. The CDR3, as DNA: TGTGCTAGTGGTTCAAGCGGGAGGGTCTACGAGCAGTACTTC. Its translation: CASGSSGRVYEQYF.

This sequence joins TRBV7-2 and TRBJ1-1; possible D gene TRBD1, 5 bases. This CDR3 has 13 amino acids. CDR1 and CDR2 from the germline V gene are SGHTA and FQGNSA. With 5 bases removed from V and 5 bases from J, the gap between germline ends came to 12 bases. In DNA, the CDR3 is TGTGCCAGCAGCCCCCTGGGGGGGACTGAAGCTTTCTTT. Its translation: CASSPLGGTEAFF.

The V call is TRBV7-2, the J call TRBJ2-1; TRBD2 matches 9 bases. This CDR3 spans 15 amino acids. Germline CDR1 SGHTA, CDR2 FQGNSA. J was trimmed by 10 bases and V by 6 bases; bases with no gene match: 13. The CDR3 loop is CASRPPGLAGLEQFF. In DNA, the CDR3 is TGTGCCAGCAGACCTCCGGGACTAGCAGGACTCGAGCAGTTCTTC.

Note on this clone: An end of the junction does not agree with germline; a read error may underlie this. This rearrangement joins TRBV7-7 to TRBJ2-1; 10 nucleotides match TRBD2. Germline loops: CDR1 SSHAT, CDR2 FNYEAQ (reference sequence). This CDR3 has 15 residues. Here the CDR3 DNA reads TGTGCTAGCAGCCCTGGGGCTAGCGGGAGAAATGAGCAGTTCTTC. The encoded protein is CASSPGASGRNEQFF.

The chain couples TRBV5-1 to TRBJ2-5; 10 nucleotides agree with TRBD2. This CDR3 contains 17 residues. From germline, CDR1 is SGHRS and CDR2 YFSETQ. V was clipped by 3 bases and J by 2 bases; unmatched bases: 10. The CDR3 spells CASSWTATSGPQETQYF. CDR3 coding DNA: TGCGCCAGCAGCTGGACGGCGACTAGCGGGCCACAAGAGACCCAGTACTTC.

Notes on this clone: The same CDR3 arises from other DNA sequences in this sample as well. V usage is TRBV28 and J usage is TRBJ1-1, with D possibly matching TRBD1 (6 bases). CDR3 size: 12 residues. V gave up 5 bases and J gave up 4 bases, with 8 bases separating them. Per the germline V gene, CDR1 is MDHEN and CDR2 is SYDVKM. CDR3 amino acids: CASSLQGTEAFF. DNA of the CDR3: TGTGCCAGCAGTCTACAGGGCACTGAAGCTTTCTTT.